The 32 T cell receptor beta chains below were found in one sample sequenced in a study of CD8 T cells in ankylosing spondylitis. TCRdb redid the calling of the 5' RACE reads with MiXCR, one entry per CDR3 protein. The repertoire holds 180,000 or so distinct CDR3 sequences, around 10% seen once, with under 35% in the top ten. Sequencing was carried out using blood, either unsorted or a sorted T cell fraction (not recorded which). These receptors all stem from a male donor with ankylosing spondylitis or in good health (not recorded which).

This clonotype was seen a handful of times. The chain combines TRBV30 with TRBJ2-7; weak D call: TRBD1 (6 bases). The CDR3 runs 13 residues. CDR1 GTSNPN and CDR2 SVGIG come from the germline V gene (reference sequence). V was cut by 3 bases and J by 0 bases, with 9 bases left in between. The CDR3 is CAWRTDSSYEQYF. CDR3 sequence (DNA): TGTGCCTGGAGAACGGACAGCTCCTACGAGCAGTACTTC. Full variable domain (outside the CDR3, taken from reference TRBV30 and TRBJ2-7): SQTIHQWPATLVQPVGSPLSLECTVEGTSNPNLYWYRQAAGRGLQLLFYSVGIGQISSEVPQNLSASRPQDRQFILSSKKLLLSDSGFYLCAWRTDSSYEQYFGPGTRLTVT.

This clonotype has ten or more counts. This chain links TRBV29-1 with TRBJ2-3, with TRBD2 identical over 10 bases. The CDR3 consists of 14 residues. The ends lost 2 bases at V and 6 bases at J; junction bases unmatched: 5. CDR1 SQVTM and CDR2 ANQGSEA come from the germline V gene. Here the CDR3 reads CSVEPSGGSDTQYF. CDR3 DNA: TGCAGCGTTGAACCTAGCGGGGGCTCCGATACGCAGTATTTT.

This clonotype has only a few counts. The genes are TRBV7-9 and TRBJ2-1; 14 bases align to TRBD2. Trimming cost V 5 bases and J 8 bases; bases outside gene matches: 17. The CDR3 sequence is 19 residues long. Germline lookup yields CDR1 SEHNR and CDR2 FQNEAQ (reference sequence). This chain's CDR3 is CASSVMLGTSGRRVDEQFF. The CDR3 DNA reads as TGTGCCAGCAGCGTAATGCTGGGGACTAGCGGGAGAAGGGTCGATGAGCAGTTCTTC.

The sample holds many counts of this clonotype. The chain employs TRBV5-1 and TRBJ1-6; 8 nucleotides line up with TRBD1. Per germline, CDR1 SGHRS and CDR2 YFSETQ. The CDR3 runs to 16 residues. Losses at the gene ends were 1 base for V and 7 bases for J; bases not matched to a gene: 7. The CDR3 region is CASSLFTGQDNSPLHF. CDR3 sequence (DNA): TGCGCCAGCAGCTTGTTTACGGGACAGGACAATTCACCCCTCCACTTT.

In this sample, this clonotype turned up a few times. The chain is built from TRBV7-9 and TRBJ2-3; perhaps TRBD2 as D (6 bases). Trimming pared 5 bases from V and 0 bases from J, leaving 15 bases between. The CDR3 has 16 residues. Germline V gene sequence: CDR1 SEHNR, CDR2 FQNEAQ (reference sequence). CDR3 residues: CASSISGGSSTDTQYF. As DNA, the CDR3 is TGTGCCAGCAGCATCAGCGGAGGGTCTAGCACAGATACGCAGTATTTT. The full variable domain, rest sourced from reference TRBV7-9 and TRBJ2-3, is DTGVSQNPRHKITKRGQNVTFRCDPISEHNRLYWYRQTLGQGPEFLTYFQNEAQLEKSRLLSDRFSAERPKGSFSTLEIQRTEQGDSAMYLCASSISGGSSTDTQYFGPGTRLTVL.

In its sample, this clonotype was seen many times. This chain connects TRBV3-1 to TRBJ2-7; 10 positions agree with TRBD2. Trimming removed 6 bases from V and 3 bases from J; junction bases left unmatched: 8. This CDR3 has 15 amino acids. CDR1 is LGHDT, CDR2 YNNKEL, per germline (reference sequence). CDR3 sequence reads: CASSLAGTSVYEQYF. The CDR3 coding sequence is TGTGCCAGCAGTCTCGCCGGGACTAGCGTCTACGAGCAGTACTTC.

This clonotype has at least ten counts. This chain uses TRBV5-1 with TRBJ1-1; a possible D gene is TRBD1 (5 bases). CDR1 is SGHRS and CDR2 is YFSETQ in the germline V gene. Between the trimmed V and J ends, which lost 1 base and 5 bases, there was a span of 12 bases. The CDR3 length is 14 residues. This CDR3 is CASSLKVQGTEAFF. The CDR3 DNA sequence: TGCGCCAGCAGCTTGAAGGTCCAGGGAACTGAAGCTTTCTTT.

The CDR3 loop is CASSSGTSDSYNEQFF. CDR3 nucleotide sequence: TGTGCCAGCAGCTCGGGGACTAGCGACTCCTACAATGAGCAGTTCTTC. The V call is TRBV11-1, the J call TRBJ2-1, with TRBD2 matching over 10 bases. The CDR3 spans 16 residues. Germline-derived CDR1 and CDR2 are SGHAT and FQDESV (reference sequence). The junction had 3 bases not matched to a gene; V was cut back by 4 bases and J by 0 bases.

This clonotype was recorded at least ten times. The V gene is TRBV10-1, the J gene TRBJ2-3; 10 nucleotides align to TRBD2. CDR3 length: 15 amino acids. Trimming took 5 bases from V and 2 from J; bases not matched to a gene: 4. Looked up from germline, CDR1 is WNHNN and CDR2 is SYGVQD (reference sequence). Here the CDR3 reads CASSIAGGNTDTQYF. The DNA of the CDR3 is TGCGCCAGCAGTATAGCGGGAGGCAACACAGATACGCAGTATTTT.

This clonotype occurred a few times. This chain uses TRBV10-1 with TRBJ2-7; D gene uncertain. Looked up from germline, CDR1 is WNHNN and CDR2 is SYGVQD (reference sequence). CDR3 length: 14 amino acids. Trimming left V 0 bases short and J 0 bases short, with 6 bases between. This chain's CDR3 is CASSESLSSYEQYF. CDR3 coding DNA: TGCGCCAGCAGTGAGTCCCTAAGCTCCTACGAGCAGTACTTC.

This clonotype was counted between two and nine times. V is TRBV6-2 or TRBV6-3 and J is TRBJ2-1; D is possibly TRBD1 (5 bases). CDR3 length: 15 amino acids. Per the germline V gene, CDR1 is MNHEY and CDR2 is SVGEGT. Trimming stripped 5 bases from V and 9 bases from J, with 20 bases between. The CDR3 loop is CASSLDLRLGAEQFF. In nucleotides, the CDR3 is TGTGCCAGCAGTCTAGACCTGCGCTTAGGGGCTGAGCAGTTCTTC.

The chain employs TRBV9 and TRBJ2-1, with 11 bases lining up with TRBD2. The CDR3 sequence is 17 residues long. After removal of 3 bases from V and 4 bases from J, the junction contained 9 bases not matched to a gene. In germline, CDR1 is SGDLS, CDR2 YYNGEE. CDR3: CASSALGSGRVYNEQFF. The CDR3 DNA reads as TGTGCCAGCAGCGCCCTGGGTAGCGGGAGGGTTTACAATGAGCAGTTCTTC. The whole variable domain, filled in from reference TRBV9 and TRBJ2-1, reads DSGVTQTPKHLITATGQRVTLRCSPRSGDLSVYWYQQSLDQGLQFLIQYYNGEERAKGNILERFSAQQFPDLHSELNLSSLELGDSALYFCASSALGSGRVYNEQFFGPGTRLTVL.

This clonotype turned up a few times. J is TRBJ1-1 and V is TRBV6-5, with D perhaps matching TRBD1 (5 bases). V was clipped by 0 bases and J by 11 bases, with 16 bases between them. Germline V gene data show CDR1 as MNHEY and CDR2 as SVGAGI. This CDR3 is 14 amino acids long. The CDR3 reads CASSYSGTPLDAFF. CDR3 DNA: TGTGCCAGCAGTTACTCTGGGACTCCCCTTGACGCTTTCTTT.

This clonotype was detected many times. The chain is built from TRBV12-3 or TRBV12-4 and TRBJ2-5; D is possibly TRBD1 (6 bases). V was trimmed by 3 bases and J by 3 bases, leaving 14 bases between them. This CDR3 is 15 amino acids long. CDR3 loop: CASSLSGTQKETQYF. Written as DNA, the CDR3 is TGTGCCAGCAGTTTGTCCGGGACACAGAAAGAGACCCAGTACTTC.

This clonotype was detected many times. This sequence joins TRBV9 and TRBJ1-2, with D tentatively TRBD1 (6 bases). The CDR3 consists of 15 residues. Germline values: CDR1 SGDLS, CDR2 YYNGEE. V lost 0 bases, J lost 4 bases, and 13 bases lay in between. In DNA form, the CDR3 reads TGTGCCAGCAGCGTAGTAGGGGGGTCATCCTATGGCTACACCTTC. Its translation is CASSVVGGSSYGYTF.

This clonotype has only a few counts. J is TRBJ2-6 and V is TRBV7-9, with D tentatively TRBD2 (6 bases). V gave up 5 bases and J gave up 12 bases, with 20 bases separating them. CDR1 and CDR2 (germline): SEHNR, FQNEAQ (reference sequence). The CDR3 runs to 15 residues. DNA of the CDR3: TGTGCCAGCAGCCAGAATTTGGGAGGATGGGTCGTCCTGACTTTC. It is translated as CASSQNLGGWVVLTF.

This clonotype was counted ten times or more. This chain connects TRBV10-3 to TRBJ1-1, with 10 bases fitting TRBD1. With V trimmed by 6 bases and J by 5 bases, 9 bases remained unmatched. The germline CDR1 and CDR2 sequences are ENHRY and SYGVKD. The CDR3 covers 15 residues. CDR3 loop: CAIRPTGGLGTEAFF. The DNA for the CDR3 is TGTGCCATCAGACCGACAGGGGGCTTGGGTACTGAAGCTTTCTTT.

This clonotype was recorded many times. V gene TRBV5-5 combines with J gene TRBJ1-1; 7 bases agree with TRBD1. Unmatched junction bases numbered 6, after V lost 4 bases and J lost 0 bases. The CDR3 is 15 amino acids. CDR1 and CDR2 (germline): SGHKS, YYEKEE (reference sequence). DNA for the CDR3: TGTGCCAGCAGCCCCCGGACAGGATTGAACACTGAAGCTTTCTTT. It codes for CASSPRTGLNTEAFF.

The chain has TRBV20-1 and TRBJ2-5, with 9 bases aligning to TRBD2. CDR3 size: 17 residues. The V segment lost 0 bases and the J segment 4 bases; nucleotides outside the gene matches: 12. Germline values: CDR1 DFQATT, CDR2 SNEGSKA (reference sequence). This chain's CDR3 is CSARDDGAGGRLETQYF. The CDR3 region has the DNA TGCAGTGCTAGAGATGACGGAGCGGGGGGCCGTTTAGAGACCCAGTACTTC.

This clonotype has a count of ten or more. The chain combines TRBV9 with TRBJ1-6; D is uncertain. Germline lookup yields CDR1 SGDLS and CDR2 YYNGEE. The CDR3 length is 16 residues. Trimming removed 4 bases at V and 6 bases at J, with 17 bases between. The CDR3 loop reads CASSRRPSGSNSPLHF. In nucleotides, the CDR3 is TGTGCCAGCAGCAGGAGACCTTCCGGCAGTAATTCACCCCTCCACTTT.

This clonotype was picked up a small number of times. This chain uses TRBV12-5 with TRBJ2-7; 9 nucleotides line up with TRBD2. Germline V CDR1 and CDR2: LGHNT, FRNRAP. The junction had 3 bases not matched to a gene; V was cut back by 1 base and J by 2 bases. The CDR3 is made up of 15 amino acids. The CDR3 reads CASGLGSGRTYEQYF. CDR3 DNA sequence: TGTGCTAGTGGTTTGGGTAGCGGGAGAACCTACGAGCAGTACTTC.

This clonotype was observed many times. The chain links TRBV10-3 to TRBJ2-1; the match to TRBD1 covers 7 bases. CDR1 ENHRY and CDR2 SYGVKD come from the germline V gene. Trimming cost V 0 bases and J 7 bases; bases outside gene matches: 3. The CDR3 totals 14 residues. The CDR3 is CAISESRGLNEQFF. The CDR3 DNA reads as TGTGCCATCAGTGAGTCGAGGGGGCTAAATGAGCAGTTCTTC.

This clonotype came up many times. The rearrangement uses TRBV5-1 and TRBJ2-2, with D unresolved. The V and J ends lost 0 bases and 7 bases respectively, with 7 bases between them. Germline CDR1 is SGHRS and CDR2 is YFSETQ. The CDR3 is made up of 13 amino acids. The CDR3 loop reads CASSLEGFGELFF. CDR3 DNA sequence: TGCGCCAGCAGCTTGGAGGGTTTCGGGGAGCTGTTTTTT.

The rearrangement links TRBV12-3 or TRBV12-4 to TRBJ2-7, with a tentative D call TRBD2 (5 bases). CDR3 size: 16 residues. The V and J ends lost 5 bases and 3 bases respectively, with 20 bases between them. The CDR3 sequence: CASSPREAVISYEQYF. CDR3 coding DNA: TGTGCCAGCAGTCCCCGGGAAGCGGTGATTAGCTACGAGCAGTACTTC.

This clonotype showed up just a few times. This rearrangement joins TRBV20-1 to TRBJ2-1, with 9 bases identical to TRBD2. The J segment lost 1 base and the V segment lost 6 bases, leaving 7 bases of the junction unmatched. The germline V gene has CDR1 DFQATT and CDR2 SNEGSKA (reference sequence). The CDR3 has 15 residues. As DNA, the CDR3 is TGCAGTGCCTCTGCGGGAGGGCCATCCTACAATGAGCAGTTCTTC. Amino acids: CSASAGGPSYNEQFF.

On this clonotype: This may arise from a read error, as a much more abundant clone is one base away. The chain has TRBV12-3 or TRBV12-4 and TRBJ1-2; 8 positions agree with TRBD1. The CDR3 is 14 residues long. Germline trimming cut 7 bases from V and 7 bases from J; bases unmatched to any gene: 11. The CDR3: CASNPGQEFCGYTF. In DNA, the CDR3 is TGTGCCAGCAACCCGGGACAGGAGTTCTGTGGCTACACCTTC.

This clonotype was recorded at least ten times. The chain employs TRBV6-1 and TRBJ1-5; D unclear. Per germline, CDR1 MNHNS and CDR2 SASEGT. Deletions cut 6 bases from V and 0 bases from J, with 9 bases between. The CDR3 spans 14 residues. The CDR3 region is CASSPELSNQPQHF. The CDR3, as DNA: TGTGCCAGCAGCCCGGAACTTAGCAATCAGCCCCAGCATTTT.

This clonotype was counted many times. The V gene is TRBV6-5, the J gene TRBJ2-3, with TRBD2 matching 16 bases. The V and J ends lost 6 bases and 3 bases, in that order; junction bases with no gene match: 6. CDR1 and CDR2 from the germline V gene are MNHEY and SVGAGI. The CDR3 totals 17 residues. The CDR3 sequence is CASSLGLAGGPTDTQYF. CDR3 nucleotides: TGTGCCAGCAGCCTGGGACTAGCGGGGGGGCCGACAGATACGCAGTATTTT.

This clonotype was counted a few times. The rearrangement joins TRBV5-1 to TRBJ1-2, with D perhaps TRBD1 (6 bases). V lost 0 bases, J lost 1 base, and 10 bases lay in between. Germline values: CDR1 SGHRS, CDR2 YFSETQ. The CDR3 runs to 15 residues. CDR3 region: CASSLAGANNYGYTF. The CDR3 DNA sequence: TGCGCCAGCAGCTTGGCAGGGGCAAATAACTATGGCTACACCTTC.

This clonotype came up a few times. The V and J genes are TRBV4-3 and TRBJ2-2, with a weak D call TRBD2 (6 bases). Germline CDR1 and CDR2: LGHNA and YSLEER. V lost 0 bases and J lost 6, with 14 bases in between. CDR3 length equals 16 residues. The CDR3 reads CASSQELLARSGELFF. The CDR3 DNA reads as TGCGCCAGCAGCCAAGAACTACTAGCTCGATCCGGGGAGCTGTTTTTT.

This clonotype was recorded many times. The V call is TRBV11-2, the J call TRBJ2-1, with 8 nucleotides matching TRBD1. V lost 4 bases and J lost 4; bases outside the gene matches: 6. The CDR3 consists of 15 residues. CDR1 is SGHAT, CDR2 FQNNGV, per germline. The CDR3 nucleotides read TGTGCCAGCAGCTCCGGGGACAGGCAATACAATGAGCAGTTCTTC. This codes for CASSSGDRQYNEQFF.

This clonotype was detected many times. CDR3 nucleotide sequence: TGTGCCAGCAGTGGGGACAGGTATAGCACTGAAGCTTTCTTT. Its translation is CASSGDRYSTEAFF. The V call is TRBV25-1, the J call TRBJ1-1, with 8 bases that match TRBD1. The germline V gene encodes CDR1 MGHDK and CDR2 SYGVNS. This CDR3 spans 14 amino acids. After removal of 4 bases from V and 4 bases from J, the junction contained 5 bases not matched to a gene.